The 6 T cell receptor beta chains in this list originate from one sample, sequenced in a study of blood T cell repertoires in COVID-19 (dated by TCRdb to about 2020). The protocol used for the library was the immunoSEQ multiplex PCR assay. TCRdb took over this immuneACCESS table, retaining in-frame rearrangements with V and J assigned. Such tables are incomplete; in checked studies, under half of the missing clones stem from an unresolved V gene, and the remainder is unexplained. A total of 250,000 or so clones appear in this sample, around 83% of them only once. The ten most abundant clones make up less than 8.5% of the sample. The material sequenced was PBMCs or T cells enriched from blood (not recorded which). These receptors originate from a woman between 50 and 59 years old who had been exposed to COVID-19.

Worth noting for this clone: This CDR3 is also generated by other DNA sequences in the sample. J is TRBJ1-1 and V is TRBV5-8; tentative D call: TRBD1 (5 bases). CDR1 and CDR2 (germline): SGHTS, YDEGEE. The CDR3 runs 13 residues. V was pared by 1 base and J by 5 bases, with 9 bases between. CDR3 coding DNA: TGTGCCAGCAGCTTGAGGGGTGGGACTGAAGCTTTCTTT. The encoded protein is CASSLRGGTEAFF.

J is TRBJ2-7 and V is TRBV29-1; 8 bases agree with TRBD1. CDR1 is SQVTM, CDR2 ANQGSEA, per germline. The CDR3 consists of 12 residues. After removal of 4 bases from V and 2 bases from J, the junction contained 1 base not matched to a gene. The CDR3, as DNA: TGCAGCGTTGTACAGGGGGCCTACGAGCAGTACTTC. It encodes CSVVQGAYEQYF.

This chain connects TRBV21-1 to TRBJ1-4; no check of the table's D call, TRBD1, against the DNA was made. TRBV21-1 is deemed a pseudogene. The CDR3 spans 17 residues. The CDR3 sequence is CASSTDYRARVNEKLFF. Here the CDR3 DNA reads TGTGCCAGCAGCACCGATTACCGGGCCAGGGTTAATGAAAAACTGTTTTTT.

The V and J genes are TRBV11-2 and TRBJ2-5; 10 bases map to TRBD2. Germline V gives CDR1 SGHAT, CDR2 FQNNGV. The CDR3 is 17 residues long. J lost 1 base, V lost 1 base, and 6 bases had no gene match. Here the CDR3 reads CASSLGVAGGLQETQYF. The CDR3 DNA sequence: TGTGCCAGCAGCTTAGGGGTAGCGGGGGGCCTCCAAGAGACCCAGTACTTC.

The V and J genes are TRBV5-1 and TRBJ2-7; 10 bases fit TRBD1. Losses at the gene ends were 3 bases for V and 7 bases for J; bases not matched to a gene: 7. CDR3 size: 14 residues. Germline V CDR1 and CDR2: SGHRS, YFSETQ. CDR3 region: CASSWGDRGWEQYF. In nucleotides, the CDR3 is TGCGCCAGCAGCTGGGGGGACAGGGGATGGGAGCAGTACTTC. Looking up the rest from reference TRBV5-1 and TRBJ2-7 gives the full variable domain: KAGVTQTPRYLIKTRGQQVTLSCSPISGHRSVSWYQQTPGQGLQFLFEYFSETQRNKGNFPGRFSGRQFSNSRSEMNVSTLELGDSALYLCASSWGDRGWEQYFGPGTRLTVT.

This chain uses TRBV21-1 with TRBJ2-7; the table's D gene call, TRBD1, was not cross checked with the DNA. TRBV21-1 is a pseudogene segment. The CDR3 spans 19 residues. The CDR3 spells CASGLRPGQGPKRSYEQYF. In nucleotides, the CDR3 is TGTGCCAGCGGTCTCAGACCGGGACAGGGGCCAAAGAGGTCCTACGAGCAGTACTTC.